Listed below are T cell receptor beta chains from one sample, sequenced in a study of shared clonotypes between healthy human individuals. This table comes from immunoSEQ multiplex PCR, and its TCRdb copy is limited to in-frame clones, with some not included. The table records millions of clones, approximately 93% of them present only once. The sample taken for sequencing was naive CD4+ T cells from PBMCs. These receptors came from a man aged 18 to 35 in good health. Some clones in this sample may be carry-over from other donors' samples. Each CDR3 is given with its conserved first and last residue. The order of the fields is J gene, CDR3 length, V gene, CDR3 protein.

J: TRBJ2-1; length: 13; V: TRBV28; CDR3: CASSFGREFEQFF
J: TRBJ2-7; length: 16; V: TRBV2; CDR3: CASTSRGTGSSYEQYF
J: TRBJ2-3; length: 12; V: TRBV6-5; CDR3: CASAGSTDTQYF
J: TRBJ1-2; length: 11; V: TRBV20-1; CDR3: CSGETDYGYTF
J: TRBJ2-7; length: 15; V: TRBV28; CDR3: CASSFRGASGYEQYF
J: TRBJ1-3; length: 15; V: TRBV28; CDR3: CASSWGRNRGDTIYF
J: TRBJ2-7; length: 14; V: TRBV5-1; CDR3: CASSLGGTSYEQYF
J: TRBJ1-2; length: 17; V: TRBV6-1; CDR3: CASSEGQIVGLTSGYTF
J: TRBJ1-5; length: 13; V: TRBV12-5; CDR3: CASGPDRLQPQHF
J: TRBJ1-2; length: 12; V: TRBV30; CDR3: CAWGQGNYGYTF
J: TRBJ1-1; length: 13; V: TRBV15; CDR3: CATSRGALTEAFF
J: TRBJ2-5; length: 12; V: TRBV4-1; CDR3: CASSPLGETQYF
J: TRBJ2-2; length: 16; V: TRBV10-3; CDR3: CAISEWREPGTGELFF
J: TRBJ2-3; length: 18; V: TRBV9; CDR3: CASSVSGSTASVTDTQYF
J: TRBJ2-3; length: 16; V: TRBV4-2; CDR3: CASRAGVAGGADTQYF
J: TRBJ1-1; length: 10; V: TRBV2; CDR3: CASRSTEAFF
J: TRBJ2-1; length: 15; V: TRBV29-1; CDR3: CSVEGTPSSYNEQFF